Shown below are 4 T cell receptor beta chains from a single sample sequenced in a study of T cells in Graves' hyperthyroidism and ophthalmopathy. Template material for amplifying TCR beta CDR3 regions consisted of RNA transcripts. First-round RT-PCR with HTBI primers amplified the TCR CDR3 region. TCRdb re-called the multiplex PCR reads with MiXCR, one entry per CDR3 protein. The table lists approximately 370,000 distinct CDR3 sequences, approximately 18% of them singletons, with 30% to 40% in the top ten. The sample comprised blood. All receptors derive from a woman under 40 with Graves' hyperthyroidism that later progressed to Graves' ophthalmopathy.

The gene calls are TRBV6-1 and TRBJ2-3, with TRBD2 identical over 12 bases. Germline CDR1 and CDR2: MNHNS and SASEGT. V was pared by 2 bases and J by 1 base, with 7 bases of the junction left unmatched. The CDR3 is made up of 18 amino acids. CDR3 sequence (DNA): TGTGCCAGCAGTGAATCTAGCGGGGGGGCCCGGGGCACAGATACGCAGTATTTT. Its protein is CASSESSGGARGTDTQYF.

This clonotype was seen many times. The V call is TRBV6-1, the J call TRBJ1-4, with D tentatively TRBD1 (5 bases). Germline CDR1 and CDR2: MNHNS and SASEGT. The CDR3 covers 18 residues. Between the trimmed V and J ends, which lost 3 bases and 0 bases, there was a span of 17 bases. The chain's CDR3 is CASSDAGTLAATNEKLFF. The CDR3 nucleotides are TGTGCCAGCAGTGACGCCGGGACTCTCGCTGCAACTAATGAAAAACTGTTTTTT.

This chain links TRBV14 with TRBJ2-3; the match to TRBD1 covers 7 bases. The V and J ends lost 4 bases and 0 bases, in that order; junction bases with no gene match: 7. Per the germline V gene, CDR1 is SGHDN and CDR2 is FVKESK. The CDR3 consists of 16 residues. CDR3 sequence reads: CASSPRDSSSTDTQYF. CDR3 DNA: TGTGCCAGCAGCCCTCGGGACAGTTCTAGCACAGATACGCAGTATTTT.

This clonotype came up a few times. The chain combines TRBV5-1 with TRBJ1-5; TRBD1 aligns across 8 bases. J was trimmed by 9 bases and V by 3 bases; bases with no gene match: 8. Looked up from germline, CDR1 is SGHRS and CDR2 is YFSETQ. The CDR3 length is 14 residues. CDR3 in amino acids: CASSSDRGVVPQHF. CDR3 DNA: TGCGCCAGCAGCTCTGACAGGGGCGTTGTGCCCCAGCATTTT.